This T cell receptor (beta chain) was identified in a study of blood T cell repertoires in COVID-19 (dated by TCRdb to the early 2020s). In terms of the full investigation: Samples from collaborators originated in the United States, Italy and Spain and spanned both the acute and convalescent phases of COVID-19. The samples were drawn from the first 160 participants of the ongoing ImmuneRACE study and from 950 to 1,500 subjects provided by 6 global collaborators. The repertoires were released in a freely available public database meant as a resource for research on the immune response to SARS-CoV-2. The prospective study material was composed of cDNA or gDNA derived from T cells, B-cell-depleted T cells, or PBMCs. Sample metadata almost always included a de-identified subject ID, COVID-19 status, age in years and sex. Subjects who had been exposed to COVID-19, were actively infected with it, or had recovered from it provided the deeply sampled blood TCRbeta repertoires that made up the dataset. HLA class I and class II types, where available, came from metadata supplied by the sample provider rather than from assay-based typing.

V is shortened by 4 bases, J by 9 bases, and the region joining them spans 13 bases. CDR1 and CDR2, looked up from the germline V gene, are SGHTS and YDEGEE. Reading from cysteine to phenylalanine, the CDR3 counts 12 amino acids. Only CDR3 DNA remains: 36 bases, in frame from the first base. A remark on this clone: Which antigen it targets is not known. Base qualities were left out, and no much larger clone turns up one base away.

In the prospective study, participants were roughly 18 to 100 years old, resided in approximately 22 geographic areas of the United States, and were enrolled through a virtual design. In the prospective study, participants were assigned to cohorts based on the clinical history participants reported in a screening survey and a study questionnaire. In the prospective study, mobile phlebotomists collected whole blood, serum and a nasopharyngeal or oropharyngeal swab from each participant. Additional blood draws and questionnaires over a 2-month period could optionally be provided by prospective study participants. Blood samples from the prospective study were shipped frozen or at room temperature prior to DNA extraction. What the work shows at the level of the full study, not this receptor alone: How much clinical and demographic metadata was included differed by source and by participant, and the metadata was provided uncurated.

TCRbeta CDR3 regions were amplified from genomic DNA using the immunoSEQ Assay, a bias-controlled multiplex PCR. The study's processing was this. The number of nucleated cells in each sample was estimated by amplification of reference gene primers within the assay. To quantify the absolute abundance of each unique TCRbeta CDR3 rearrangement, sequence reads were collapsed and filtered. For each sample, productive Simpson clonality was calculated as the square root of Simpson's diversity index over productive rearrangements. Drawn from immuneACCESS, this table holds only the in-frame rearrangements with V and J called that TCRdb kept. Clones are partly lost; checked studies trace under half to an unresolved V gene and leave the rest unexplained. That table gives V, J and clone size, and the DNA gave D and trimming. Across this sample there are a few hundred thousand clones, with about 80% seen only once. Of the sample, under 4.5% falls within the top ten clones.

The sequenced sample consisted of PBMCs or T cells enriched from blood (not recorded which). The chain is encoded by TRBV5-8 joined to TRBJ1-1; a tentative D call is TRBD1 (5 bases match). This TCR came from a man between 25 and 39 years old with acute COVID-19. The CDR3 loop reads CASSRGRGQAFF. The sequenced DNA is TGTGCCAGCAGCCGAGGGCGGGGACAAGCTTTCTTT. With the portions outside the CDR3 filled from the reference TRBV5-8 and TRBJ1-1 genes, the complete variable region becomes EAGVTQSPTHLIKTRGQQATLRCSPISGHTSVYWYQQALGLGLQFLLWYDEGEERNRGNFPPRFSGRQFPNYSSELNVNALELEDSALYLCASSRGRGQAFFGQGTRLTVV.